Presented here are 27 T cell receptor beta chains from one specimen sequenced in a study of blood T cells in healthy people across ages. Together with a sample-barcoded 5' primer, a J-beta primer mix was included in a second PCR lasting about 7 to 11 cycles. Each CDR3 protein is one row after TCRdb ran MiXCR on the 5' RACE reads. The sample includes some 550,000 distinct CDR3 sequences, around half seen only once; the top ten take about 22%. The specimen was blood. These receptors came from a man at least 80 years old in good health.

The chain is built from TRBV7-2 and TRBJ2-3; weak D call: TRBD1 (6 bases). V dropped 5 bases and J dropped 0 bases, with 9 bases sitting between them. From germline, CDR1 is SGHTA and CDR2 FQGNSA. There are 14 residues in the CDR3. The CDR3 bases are TGTGCCAGCAGCCGGGACATTAGCACAGATACGCAGTATTTT. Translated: CASSRDISTDTQYF.

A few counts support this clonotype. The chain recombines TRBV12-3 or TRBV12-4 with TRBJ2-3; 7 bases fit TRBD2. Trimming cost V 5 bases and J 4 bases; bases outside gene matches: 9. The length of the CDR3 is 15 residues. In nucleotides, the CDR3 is TGTGCCAGCAGTCCCGGGGGGTCAGAGGCAGATACGCAGTATTTT. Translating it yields CASSPGGSEADTQYF.

CDR3 sequence (DNA): TGTGCCAGCAGCTACGGGACAGGGAATCAGCCCCAGCATTTT. Protein sequence: CASSYGTGNQPQHF. The chain is built from TRBV7-9 and TRBJ1-5; TRBD1 matches 9 bases. Germline V gene sequence: CDR1 SEHNR, CDR2 FQNEAQ (reference sequence). V was clipped by 4 bases and J by 4 bases; unmatched bases: 2. The CDR3 is 14 residues long.

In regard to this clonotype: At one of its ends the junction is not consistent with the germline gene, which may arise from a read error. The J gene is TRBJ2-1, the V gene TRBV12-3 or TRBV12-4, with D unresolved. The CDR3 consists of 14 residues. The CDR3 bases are TGTGTCAGCAGTTTCGGCCCGGCCGACAATGAGCAGTTCTTC. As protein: CVSSFGPADNEQFF.

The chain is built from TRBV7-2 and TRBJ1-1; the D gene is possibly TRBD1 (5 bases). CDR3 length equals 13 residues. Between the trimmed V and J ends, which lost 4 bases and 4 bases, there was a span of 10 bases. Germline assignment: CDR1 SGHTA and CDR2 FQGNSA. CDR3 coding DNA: TGTGCCAGCAGCTGGACAAGGGGCACTGAAGCTTTCTTT. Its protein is CASSWTRGTEAFF.

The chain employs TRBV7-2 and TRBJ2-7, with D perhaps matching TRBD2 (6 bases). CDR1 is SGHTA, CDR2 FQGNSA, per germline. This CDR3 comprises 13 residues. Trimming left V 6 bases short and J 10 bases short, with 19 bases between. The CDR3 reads CASSQGTDTTQYF. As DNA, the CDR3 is TGTGCCAGCAGTCAAGGGACTGACACAACCCAGTACTTC.

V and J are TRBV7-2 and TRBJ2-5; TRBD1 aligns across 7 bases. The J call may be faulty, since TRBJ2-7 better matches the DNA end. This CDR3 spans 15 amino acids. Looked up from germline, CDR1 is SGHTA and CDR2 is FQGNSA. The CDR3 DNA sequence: TGTGCCAGCAGCCTAAGGGGGCCAGGAGATTACGAGCAGTACTTC. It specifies CASSLRGPGDYEQYF.

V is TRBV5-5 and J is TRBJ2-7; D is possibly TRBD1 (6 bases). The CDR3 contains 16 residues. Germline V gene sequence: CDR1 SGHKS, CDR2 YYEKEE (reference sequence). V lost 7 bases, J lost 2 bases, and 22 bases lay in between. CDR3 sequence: CASGAVRGGMAYEQYF. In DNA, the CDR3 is TGTGCCAGCGGAGCGGTCAGGGGCGGTATGGCCTACGAGCAGTACTTC.

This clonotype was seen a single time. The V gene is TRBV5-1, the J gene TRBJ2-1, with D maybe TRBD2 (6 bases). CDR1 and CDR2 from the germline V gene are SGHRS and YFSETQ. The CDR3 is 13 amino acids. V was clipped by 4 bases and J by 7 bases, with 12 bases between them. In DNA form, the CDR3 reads TGCGCCAGCAGCCCCCGACTAGGGAATGAGCAGTTCTTC. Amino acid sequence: CASSPRLGNEQFF.

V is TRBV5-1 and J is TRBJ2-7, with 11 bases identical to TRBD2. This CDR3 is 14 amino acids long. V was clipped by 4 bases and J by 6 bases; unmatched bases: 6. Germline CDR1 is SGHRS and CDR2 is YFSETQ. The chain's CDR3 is CASSPGTSGCEQYF. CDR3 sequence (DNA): TGCGCCAGCAGCCCCGGGACTAGCGGTTGCGAGCAGTACTTC.

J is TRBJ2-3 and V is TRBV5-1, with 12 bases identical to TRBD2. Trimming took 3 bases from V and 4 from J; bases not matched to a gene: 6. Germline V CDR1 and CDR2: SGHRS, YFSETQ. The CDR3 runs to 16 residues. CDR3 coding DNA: TGCGCCAGCAGCTCGACTAGCGGGGGACGGCCAGATACGCAGTATTTT. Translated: CASSSTSGGRPDTQYF.

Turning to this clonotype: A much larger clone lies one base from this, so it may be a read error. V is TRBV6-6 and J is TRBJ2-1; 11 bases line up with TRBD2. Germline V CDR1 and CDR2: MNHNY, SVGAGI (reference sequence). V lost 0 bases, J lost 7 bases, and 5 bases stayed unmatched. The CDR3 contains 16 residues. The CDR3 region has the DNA TGTGCCAGCAGTTACTCGGATAGCGGGAGGGCAAATGAGCAGTTCTTC. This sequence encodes CASSYSDSGRANEQFF.

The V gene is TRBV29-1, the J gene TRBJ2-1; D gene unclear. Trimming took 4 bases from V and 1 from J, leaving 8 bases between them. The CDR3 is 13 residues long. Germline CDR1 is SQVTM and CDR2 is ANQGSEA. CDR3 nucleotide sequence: TGCAGCGTTGCAGGTTCTTCCTACAATGAGCAGTTCTTC. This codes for CSVAGSSYNEQFF.

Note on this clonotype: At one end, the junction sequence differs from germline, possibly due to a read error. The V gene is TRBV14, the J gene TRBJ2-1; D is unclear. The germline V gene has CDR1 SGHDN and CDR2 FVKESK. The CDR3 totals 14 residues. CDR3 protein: CASSPENSYNEQFF. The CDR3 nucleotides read TGCGCCAGCAGCCCTGAAAACTCCTACAATGAGCAGTTCTTC.

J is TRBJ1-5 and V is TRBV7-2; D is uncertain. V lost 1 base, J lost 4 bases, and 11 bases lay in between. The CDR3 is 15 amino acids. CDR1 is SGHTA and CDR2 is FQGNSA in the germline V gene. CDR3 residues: CASSLVGSQNQPQHF. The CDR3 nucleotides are TGTGCCAGCAGCTTAGTAGGCAGCCAAAATCAGCCCCAGCATTTT.

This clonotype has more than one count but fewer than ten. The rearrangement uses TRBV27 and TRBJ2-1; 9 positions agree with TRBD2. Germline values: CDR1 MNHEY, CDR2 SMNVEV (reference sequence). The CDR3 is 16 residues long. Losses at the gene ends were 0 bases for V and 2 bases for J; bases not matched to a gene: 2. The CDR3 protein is CASSLSAGGAYNEQFF. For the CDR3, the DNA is TGTGCCAGCAGTTTATCAGCGGGGGGTGCCTACAATGAGCAGTTCTTC.

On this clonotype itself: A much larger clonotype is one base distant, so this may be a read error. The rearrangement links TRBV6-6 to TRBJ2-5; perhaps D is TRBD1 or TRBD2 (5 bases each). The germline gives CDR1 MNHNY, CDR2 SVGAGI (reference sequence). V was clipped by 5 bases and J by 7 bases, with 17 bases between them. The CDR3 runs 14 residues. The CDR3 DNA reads TGTGCCAGCAGTCCTTGTTATGGGGGAGCGACCCAGTACTTC. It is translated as CASSPCYGGATQYF.

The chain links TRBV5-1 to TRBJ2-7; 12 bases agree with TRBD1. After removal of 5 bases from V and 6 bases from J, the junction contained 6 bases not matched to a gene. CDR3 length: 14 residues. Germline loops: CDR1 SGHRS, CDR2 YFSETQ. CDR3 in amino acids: CASSTGTGGFEQYF. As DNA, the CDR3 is TGCGCCAGCAGTACCGGGACAGGGGGCTTCGAGCAGTACTTC.

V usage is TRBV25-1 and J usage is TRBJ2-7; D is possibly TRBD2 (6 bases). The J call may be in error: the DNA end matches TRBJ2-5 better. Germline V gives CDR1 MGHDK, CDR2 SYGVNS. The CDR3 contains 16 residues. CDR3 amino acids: CASSDRAQGLRETQYF. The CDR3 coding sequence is TGTGCCAGCAGTGATCGGGCCCAGGGACTGAGAGAGACCCAGTACTTC.

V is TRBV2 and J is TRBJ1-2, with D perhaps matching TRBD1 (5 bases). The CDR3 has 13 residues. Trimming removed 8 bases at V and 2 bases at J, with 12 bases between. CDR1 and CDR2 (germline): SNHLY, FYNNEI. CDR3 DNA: TGTGCCAGCCCCCAGGGTCCCAACTATGGCTACACCTTC. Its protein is CASPQGPNYGYTF.

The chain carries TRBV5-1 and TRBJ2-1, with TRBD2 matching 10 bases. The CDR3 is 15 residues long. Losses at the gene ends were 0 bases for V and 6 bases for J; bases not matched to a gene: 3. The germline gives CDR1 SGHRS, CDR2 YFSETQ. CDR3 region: CASSLAAGGVNEQFF. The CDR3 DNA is TGCGCCAGCAGCTTGGCAGCGGGGGGGGTCAATGAGCAGTTCTTC.

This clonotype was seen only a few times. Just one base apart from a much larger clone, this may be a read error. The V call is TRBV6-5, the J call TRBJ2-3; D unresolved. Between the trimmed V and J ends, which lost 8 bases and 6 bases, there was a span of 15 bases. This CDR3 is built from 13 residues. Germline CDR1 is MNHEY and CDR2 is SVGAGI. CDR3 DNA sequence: TGTGCCAGCCGCGTTGACCTCTGGGATACGCAGTATTTT. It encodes CASRVDLWDTQYF.

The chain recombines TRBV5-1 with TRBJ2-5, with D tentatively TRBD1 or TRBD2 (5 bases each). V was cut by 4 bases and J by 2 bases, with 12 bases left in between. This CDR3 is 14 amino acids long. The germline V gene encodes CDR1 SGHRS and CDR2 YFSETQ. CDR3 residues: CASSVGPMQETQYF. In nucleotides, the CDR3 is TGCGCCAGCAGCGTGGGACCCATGCAAGAGACCCAGTACTTC.

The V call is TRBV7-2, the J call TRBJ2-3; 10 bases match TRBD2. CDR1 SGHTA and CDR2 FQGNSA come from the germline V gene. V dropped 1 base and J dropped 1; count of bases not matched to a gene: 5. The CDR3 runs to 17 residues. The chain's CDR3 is CASSLVGSGRRTDTQYF. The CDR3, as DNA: TGTGCCAGCAGCTTAGTTGGTAGCGGGAGGCGCACAGATACGCAGTATTTT.

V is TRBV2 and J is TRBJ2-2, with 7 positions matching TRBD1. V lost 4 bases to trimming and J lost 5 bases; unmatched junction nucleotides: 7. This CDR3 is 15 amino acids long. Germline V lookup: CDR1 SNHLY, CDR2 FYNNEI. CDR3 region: CASSAVTGLTGELFF. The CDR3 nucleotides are TGTGCCAGCAGTGCGGTGACAGGGTTGACCGGGGAGCTGTTTTTT. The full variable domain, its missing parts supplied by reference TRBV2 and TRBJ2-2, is EPEVTQTPSHQVTQMGQEVILRCVPISNHLYFYWYRQILGQKVEFLVSFYNNEISEKSEIFDDQFSVERPDGSNFTLKIRSTKLEDSAMYFCASSAVTGLTGELFFGEGSRLTVL.

This CDR3 is CASSLEDPDGDTQYF. The CDR3 coding sequence is TGCGCCAGCAGCTTGGAAGACCCGGACGGAGATACGCAGTATTTT. The chain is built from TRBV5-1 and TRBJ2-3; D not resolved. V shed 0 bases and J shed 5 bases, with 13 bases lying between them. The length of the CDR3 is 15 residues. Germline V gene data show CDR1 as SGHRS and CDR2 as YFSETQ.

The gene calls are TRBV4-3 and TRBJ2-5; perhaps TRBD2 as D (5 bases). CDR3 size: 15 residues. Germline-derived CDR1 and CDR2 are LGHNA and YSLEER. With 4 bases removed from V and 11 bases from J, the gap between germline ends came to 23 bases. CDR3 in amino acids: CASSLGSGTYNEQYF. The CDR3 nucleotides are TGCGCCAGCAGCCTAGGGAGCGGCACCTACAATGAGCAGTACTTC.